Listed here are 21 T cell receptor beta chains from one sample, sequenced in a study of cytomegalovirus exposure and HLA in healthy donors. The PCR contained 60 Vbeta and 13 Jbeta primers. Generated by immunoSEQ multiplex PCR, the TCRdb table keeps only in-frame clones and is missing some. Of some 120,000 clones in the sample, 15% were seen once. The sequenced sample was PBMCs. These receptors were collected from a woman aged 18-29 years in good health and CMV-seronegative.

V and J are TRBV28 and TRBJ2-5; 8 nucleotides align to TRBD1. Looked up from germline, CDR1 is MDHEN and CDR2 is SYDVKM. The V and J ends lost 6 bases and 1 base, in that order; junction bases with no gene match: 4. The CDR3 is 14 residues long. CDR3 DNA sequence: TGTGCCAGCAGCGGGGGACAGGCCCAAGAGACCCAGTACTTC. Encoded protein: CASSGGQAQETQYF.

This clone occurred a few times. The V and J genes are TRBV28 and TRBJ2-7; tentative D call: TRBD2 (5 bases). Trimming pared 3 bases from V and 2 bases from J, leaving 11 bases between. Germline CDR1 reads MDHEN; CDR2 reads SYDVKM. CDR3 length: 14 residues. The CDR3 spells CASSFLGEPYEQYF. CDR3 nucleotides: TGTGCCAGCAGTTTTTTGGGAGAACCCTACGAGCAGTACTTC.

The chain is built from TRBV11-2 and TRBJ2-7, with D possibly being TRBD2 (6 bases). The germline V and J ends were trimmed by 5 bases and 4 bases, with 12 bases remaining between them. The CDR3 totals 13 residues. Germline assignment: CDR1 SGHAT and CDR2 FQNNGV. CDR3 DNA sequence: TGTGCCAGCAGCCGCGGGGAAGGATACGAGCAGTACTTC. Amino acid sequence: CASSRGEGYEQYF. The variable domain in full, with the rest retrieved from reference TRBV11-2 and TRBJ2-7, is EAGVAQSPRYKIIEKRQSVAFWCNPISGHATLYWYQQILGQGPKLLIQFQNNGVVDDSQLPKDRFSAERLKGVDSTLKIQPAKLEDSAVYLCASSRGEGYEQYFGPGTRLTVT.

This chain connects TRBV5-1 to TRBJ2-1; D unresolved. The germline V and J ends were trimmed by 4 bases and 4 bases, with 18 bases remaining between them. From germline, CDR1 is SGHRS and CDR2 YFSETQ. The CDR3 runs 16 residues. The CDR3 here is CASSLRSFGGYNEQFF. Written as DNA, the CDR3 is TGCGCCAGCAGCCTGCGGTCTTTCGGTGGATACAATGAGCAGTTCTTC. Supplemented by reference TRBV5-1 and TRBJ2-1, the full variable domain reads KAGVTQTPRYLIKTRGQQVTLSCSPISGHRSVSWYQQTPGQGLQFLFEYFSETQRNKGNFPGRFSGRQFSNSRSEMNVSTLELGDSALYLCASSLRSFGGYNEQFFGPGTRLTVL.

The chain combines TRBV6-6 with TRBJ1-2; the D is unclear. Germline loops: CDR1 MNHNY, CDR2 SVGAGI (reference sequence). V lost 7 bases and J lost 2, with 11 bases in between. The CDR3 extends over 13 amino acids. The CDR3 coding sequence is TGTGCCAGCATTAGTTCCGGGAACTATGGCTACACCTTC. Translated: CASISSGNYGYTF.

The genes are TRBV28 and TRBJ2-7; 13 nucleotides match TRBD2. CDR1 and CDR2 from the germline V gene are MDHEN and SYDVKM. The J segment lost 5 bases and the V segment lost 3 bases, leaving 4 bases of the junction unmatched. The CDR3 is made up of 15 amino acids. The CDR3 nucleotides read TGTGCCAGCAGTTTCACCGGGACTAGCGGGGACGAGCAGTACTTC. Translation gives CASSFTGTSGDEQYF.

The genes are TRBV4-1 and TRBJ2-1, with D possibly TRBD2 on 6 matching bases. The germline V gene encodes CDR1 MGHRA and CDR2 YSYEKL. The CDR3 loop spans 15 amino acids. Trimming cost V 4 bases and J 3 bases, with 13 bases left between them. In nucleotides, the CDR3 is TGCGCCAGCAGCCTTTTTGGAGGGGACTACAATGAGCAGTTCTTC. This sequence encodes CASSLFGGDYNEQFF.

The chain joins TRBV7-8 to TRBJ2-7; D is uncertain. The V end was cut by 0 bases, the J end by 4 bases, with 4 bases between. Germline CDR1 SGHVS, CDR2 FQNEAQ. The CDR3 spans 12 residues. DNA of the CDR3: TGTGCCAGCAGCTTAGCCAGATACGAGCAGTACTTC. Encoded protein: CASSLARYEQYF.

Only a few counts were recorded for this clone. The chain joins TRBV7-9 to TRBJ1-4; 7 bases agree with TRBD1. CDR3 length: 15 amino acids. Per germline, CDR1 SEHNR and CDR2 FQNEAQ (reference sequence). Trimming at V came to 5 bases and at J to 7 bases, leaving 10 bases not matched to a gene. CDR3 sequence reads: CASSPPGTASEKLFF. Here the CDR3 DNA reads TGTGCCAGCAGCCCCCCGGGGACAGCATCTGAAAAACTGTTTTTT.

The chain carries TRBV9 and TRBJ1-4; 10 bases agree with TRBD1. Germline V gene sequence: CDR1 SGDLS, CDR2 YYNGEE. The ends lost 1 base at V and 2 bases at J; junction bases unmatched: 5. CDR3 length: 17 amino acids. The DNA of the CDR3 is TGTGCCAGCAGCGTATCGGGACAGGGGACCACTAATGAAAAACTGTTTTTT. It yields the protein CASSVSGQGTTNEKLFF.

J is TRBJ1-2 and V is TRBV5-3; a possible D gene is TRBD1 (5 bases). TRBV5-3 belongs to the ORF category, with a function that is uncertain. The CDR3 is 14 residues long. V was trimmed by 0 bases and J by 5 bases, leaving 11 bases between them. In nucleotides, the CDR3 is TGTGCCAGAAGCTTGGGGGGGAGGAGATATGGCTACACCTTC. Translated: CARSLGGRRYGYTF.

The chain uses TRBV2 and TRBJ2-1; D remains ambiguous. Germline CDR1 reads SNHLY; CDR2 reads FYNNEI. The V and J ends lost 10 bases and 2 bases respectively, with 9 bases between them. CDR3 length: 12 residues. DNA of the CDR3: TGTGCCAACCAGTCCCCCTACAATGAGCAGTTCTTC. Amino acid sequence: CANQSPYNEQFF.

The sample holds a few counts of this clone. The V gene is TRBV29-1, the J gene TRBJ2-1; 10 bases are a match to TRBD2. The germline V gene encodes CDR1 SQVTM and CDR2 ANQGSEA. With 7 bases clipped from V and 4 bases from J, the junction kept 1 base outside the gene matches. The CDR3 length is 12 residues. The DNA of the CDR3 is TGCAGCGGGACTAGCGGTTACAATGAGCAGTTCTTC. Translated: CSGTSGYNEQFF.

This clone showed up just a few times. The CDR3 DNA follows: TGCGCCAGCAGCCAAAAGATCCCCGAACAGGGGGGGAACACCGGGGAGCTGTTTTTT. It translates to CASSQKIPEQGGNTGELFF. The genes are TRBV4-1 and TRBJ2-2, with 8 bases that match TRBD1. Germline V gene sequence: CDR1 MGHRA, CDR2 YSYEKL. There are 19 residues in the CDR3. The ends lost 2 bases at V and 1 base at J; junction bases unmatched: 12.

This clone was picked up a small number of times. The V gene is TRBV2, the J gene TRBJ1-5; 7 bases match TRBD1. CDR1 is SNHLY and CDR2 is FYNNEI in the germline V gene. The CDR3 spans 13 residues. Germline trimming cut 8 bases from V and 6 bases from J; bases unmatched to any gene: 7. CDR3 protein: CASEGRGSQPQHF. CDR3 sequence (DNA): TGTGCCAGCGAGGGCAGGGGGAGTCAGCCCCAGCATTTT.

The sample holds a few counts of this clone. The chain is built from TRBV19 and TRBJ2-7, with D possibly being TRBD1 (5 bases). Deletions cut 0 bases from V and 5 bases from J, with 11 bases between. Per germline, CDR1 LNHDA and CDR2 SQIVND (reference sequence). The CDR3 contains 14 residues. CDR3 DNA: TGTGCCAGTAGTATAGACAGGGAACGAAACGAGCAGTACTTC. Translated, it gives CASSIDRERNEQYF.

This clone has more than one count but fewer than ten. V is TRBV4-2 and J is TRBJ2-2, with TRBD2 identical over 8 bases. The V gene end was trimmed by 0 bases and the J gene end by 6 bases; junction bases not matched to a gene: 3. Per the germline V gene, CDR1 is LGHNA and CDR2 is YNFKEQ. This CDR3 region has 15 residues. The CDR3 here is CASSQESGGAGELFF. DNA for the CDR3: TGTGCCAGCAGCCAAGAATCGGGAGGGGCCGGGGAGCTGTTTTTT.

This clone was seen more than once but under ten times. The chain carries TRBV2 and TRBJ1-6; D uncertain. V lost 1 base to trimming and J lost 0 bases, with 13 bases between them. There are 18 residues in the CDR3. Germline assignment: CDR1 SNHLY and CDR2 FYNNEI. CDR3 protein: CASSEDPTPSSYNSPLHF. DNA for the CDR3: TGTGCCAGCAGTGAAGACCCCACCCCGAGCTCCTATAATTCACCCCTCCACTTT.

This clone was seen a few times. The rearrangement uses TRBV29-1 and TRBJ2-3; 8 nucleotides align to TRBD1. The V gene end was trimmed by 7 bases and the J gene end by 3 bases; junction bases not matched to a gene: 6. CDR3 length equals 13 residues. Germline loops: CDR1 SQVTM, CDR2 ANQGSEA. The CDR3 DNA sequence: TGCAGCGCCGACGACAGGGGAACAGATACGCAGTATTTT. Translated: CSADDRGTDTQYF.

This clone was counted between two and nine times. This chain connects TRBV18 to TRBJ2-5, with 7 bases identical to TRBD1. The CDR3 is 14 amino acids. V lost 3 bases, J lost 5 bases, and 6 bases stayed unmatched. Germline V lookup: CDR1 KGHSH, CDR2 LQKENI. CDR3 amino acids: CASSPGQRPETQYF. CDR3 bases: TGTGCCAGCTCACCGGGACAGCGACCGGAGACCCAGTACTTC.

This clone came up a few times. V and J are TRBV5-8 and TRBJ1-4; 9 bases line up with TRBD1. Germline V CDR1 and CDR2: SGHTS, YDEGEE. The J segment lost 5 bases and the V segment lost 5 bases, leaving 7 bases of the junction unmatched. CDR3 size: 15 residues. Here the CDR3 DNA reads TGTGCCAGCAGAACAACGGGACAGGGAAATGAAAAACTGTTTTTT. Residues: CASRTTGQGNEKLFF.